These T cell receptor beta chains were read from a single sample in a study of blood T cell repertoires in COVID-19. Measured with immunoSEQ multiplex PCR; TCRdb has only the in-frame clones, and not every one. Among about 190,000 clones listed, around 84% were seen once. The sequencing sample was made of PBMCs or T cells enriched from blood (not recorded which). These receptors were obtained from a woman aged 25 to 45 who had recovered from COVID-19. CDR3s leave out the opening cysteine and the closing phenylalanine or tryptophan. Fields, in order: J gene, V gene, CDR3 protein.

J gene: TRBJ2-1
V gene: TRBV5-1
CDR3 protein: ASGRTGSYNEQF

J gene: TRBJ1-2
V gene: TRBV29-1
CDR3 protein: SVGTGGYT

J gene: TRBJ2-5
V gene: TRBV27
CDR3 protein: ASSTRDRFQETQY

J gene: TRBJ2-7
V gene: TRBV15
CDR3 protein: ATSRAGWDTYEQY

J gene: TRBJ2-5
V gene: TRBV28
CDR3 protein: ASSSLTQY

J gene: TRBJ2-6
V gene: TRBV2
CDR3 protein: ASSGGGGSGANVLT

J gene: TRBJ1-4
V gene: TRBV9
CDR3 protein: ASSGQGATNEKLF

J gene: TRBJ2-1
V gene: TRBV5-4
CDR3 protein: ASSLSLTTTNEQF

J gene: TRBJ1-6
V gene: TRBV6-5
CDR3 protein: ASSRPGQYNSPLH

J gene: TRBJ2-1
V gene: TRBV5-6
CDR3 protein: ASSLAPTSGRAINEQF

J gene: TRBJ1-4
V gene: TRBV3-1/TRBV3-2
CDR3 protein: ASSPSGGRGYEKLF

J gene: TRBJ2-1
V gene: TRBV7-3
CDR3 protein: ASSRNRGEQF

J gene: TRBJ1-4
V gene: TRBV28
CDR3 protein: ASRSGQGREKLF

J gene: TRBJ2-1
V gene: TRBV4-1
CDR3 protein: ASSQLGLAGGLGEF

J gene: TRBJ1-1
V gene: TRBV5-4
CDR3 protein: ASSSRVVVTEAF

J gene: TRBJ1-2
V gene: TRBV19
CDR3 protein: ASASPRDKEERNGYT

J gene: TRBJ2-7
V gene: TRBV19
CDR3 protein: ASSIGGRHYEQY

J gene: TRBJ2-1
V gene: TRBV6-1
CDR3 protein: ASSGPSGGRLDEQF